This entry lists 16 T cell receptor beta chains sequenced from one sample in a study of OX40 agonist ivuxolimab in advanced cancers. TCRdb keeps only in-frame clones here, not all; method: immunoSEQ multiplex PCR. The sample holds about 31,000 clones, approximately 86% seen once. The sequencing here drew on CD4+ or CD8+ T cells sorted from blood, taken in a trial of the OX40 agonist ivuxolimab. These TCRs come from an adult with an advanced solid tumor such as melanoma, head and neck, liver or kidney cancer.

The chain employs TRBV14 and TRBJ2-7, with a weak D call TRBD2 (6 bases). Trimming cost V 2 bases and J 7 bases, with 15 bases left between them. The CDR3 spans 14 residues. The V gene's germline CDR1 is SGHDN and CDR2 FVKESK. The CDR3: CASSQSGQGSEQYF. Here the CDR3 DNA reads TGTGCCAGCAGCCAAAGCGGGCAAGGTAGTGAGCAGTACTTC.

The chain joins TRBV5-4 to TRBJ2-3; D is undetermined. This CDR3 is 11 amino acids long. From germline, CDR1 is SGHNT and CDR2 YYREEE (reference sequence). The V end was cut by 4 bases, the J end by 8 bases, with 8 bases between. The CDR3: CASSLTSTQYF. DNA of the CDR3: TGTGCCAGCAGCCTCACCAGTACGCAGTATTTT.

This chain uses TRBV13 with TRBJ2-2; D gene uncertain. The CDR3 totals 12 residues. V shed 1 base and J shed 6 bases, with 3 bases lying between them. From germline, CDR1 is PRHDT and CDR2 FYEKMQ (reference sequence). CDR3 sequence reads: CASSLVPGELFF. The CDR3 bases are TGTGCCAGCAGCTTAGTACCCGGGGAGCTGTTTTTT.

V usage is TRBV4-1 and J usage is TRBJ1-5; D call uncertain. The germline gives CDR1 MGHRA, CDR2 YSYEKL. Trimming stripped 2 bases from V and 0 bases from J, with 8 bases between. There are 15 residues in the CDR3. The CDR3 loop reads CASSQRTDSNQPQHF. The CDR3 DNA reads TGCGCCAGCAGCCAAAGGACGGATAGCAATCAGCCCCAGCATTTT.

This sequence joins TRBV27 and TRBJ1-2, with D possibly matching TRBD1 (6 bases). Trimming removed 7 bases from V and 3 bases from J, with 15 bases in between. Germline V CDR1 and CDR2: MNHEY, SMNVEV (reference sequence). The CDR3 is made up of 14 amino acids. The CDR3 loop is CASTHRELDYGYTF. In DNA, the CDR3 is TGTGCCAGCACGCACAGGGAGTTGGACTATGGCTACACCTTC.

The CDR3 DNA is TGTGCCAGCAGCGTAGCAGGAGGGCTCTACAATGAGCAGTTCTTC. The encoded protein is CASSVAGGLYNEQFF. The chain uses TRBV9 and TRBJ2-1, with a tentative D call TRBD2 (6 bases). Trimming removed 0 bases at V and 3 bases at J, with 10 bases between. This CDR3 is built from 15 residues. Per germline, CDR1 SGDLS and CDR2 YYNGEE.

Note on this clone: Its ends do not fully match the called genes, so a read error is possible. This rearrangement joins TRBV7-9 to TRBJ2-7; a weak D match, TRBD1 (6 bases). The CDR3 is 15 amino acids. CDR1 is SEHNR and CDR2 is FQNEAQ in the germline V gene (reference sequence). The CDR3 region has the DNA TGCGCCAGCAGCCAAGATATCGGATCCGGGACAGAGCAGTACTTC. Translating it yields CASSQDIGSGTEQYF.

The sample holds one count of this clone. At one of its ends the junction is not consistent with the germline gene, which may arise from a read error. V usage is TRBV10-1 and J usage is TRBJ2-7; either TRBD1 or TRBD2 may fit D (5 bases each). This CDR3 region has 11 residues. CDR1 is WNHNN and CDR2 is SYGVQD in the germline V gene (reference sequence). The CDR3 DNA is TGCGCCAGCAGTGAGTCGGGACCGCTTAACTTC. Protein sequence: CASSESGPLNF.

The chain joins TRBV15 to TRBJ2-7; the D is unclear. This CDR3 has 15 amino acids. Germline-derived CDR1 and CDR2 are LNHNV and YYDKDF (reference sequence). Trimming removed 0 bases from V and 4 bases from J, with 13 bases in between. CDR3 nucleotide sequence: TGTGCCACCAGCAGAGAGCGGTCGGGCGGATACGAGCAGTACTTC. Translated, it gives CATSRERSGGYEQYF.

The chain combines TRBV27 with TRBJ1-2; 9 positions match TRBD1. Trimming cost V 5 bases and J 5 bases; bases outside gene matches: 9. The germline V gene encodes CDR1 MNHEY and CDR2 SMNVEV (reference sequence). The CDR3 spans 15 residues. CDR3 loop: CASSPQTGGWYGYTF. The CDR3 DNA reads as TGTGCCAGCAGTCCTCAGACAGGGGGTTGGTATGGCTACACCTTC.

The chain couples TRBV7-8 to TRBJ2-1; weak D call: TRBD1 (6 bases). Germline V lookup: CDR1 SGHVS, CDR2 FQNEAQ. The CDR3 length is 14 residues. Between the trimmed V and J ends, which lost 5 bases and 4 bases, there was a span of 12 bases. The CDR3 loop reads CASSTGNPYNEQFF. The CDR3 DNA sequence: TGTGCCAGCAGCACAGGGAACCCTTACAATGAGCAGTTCTTC.

This clone was seen once. The chain combines TRBV2 with TRBJ1-2; 7 positions agree with TRBD1. The CDR3 totals 15 residues. Per germline, CDR1 SNHLY and CDR2 FYNNEI. With 0 bases clipped from V and 7 bases from J, the junction kept 8 bases outside the gene matches. Here the CDR3 reads CASSEAFRGKSGYTF. In nucleotides, the CDR3 is TGTGCCAGCAGTGAAGCGTTCAGGGGGAAAAGTGGCTACACCTTC.

The chain has TRBV30 and TRBJ2-7; D possibly corresponds to TRBD1 (6 bases). V was shortened by 3 bases and J by 4 bases, with 13 bases between the two germline ends. Looked up from germline, CDR1 is GTSNPN and CDR2 is SVGIG (reference sequence). The CDR3 contains 13 residues. CDR3 in DNA: TGTGCCTGGAGCGGGCTGGACAGTTACGAGCAGTACTTC. Translated: CAWSGLDSYEQYF.

In DNA form, the CDR3 reads TGTGCCAGCAGCCCAGGTCGGTATGGCAGGGGCCAACAAGAGACCCAGTACTTC. Protein product: CASSPGRYGRGQQETQYF. The genes are TRBV7-9 and TRBJ2-5; tentative D call: TRBD1 (6 bases). The CDR3 runs to 18 residues. V lost 5 bases and J lost 2, with 24 bases in between. Per the germline V gene, CDR1 is SEHNR and CDR2 is FQNEAQ (reference sequence).

The chain is built from TRBV27 and TRBJ1-2, with D possibly TRBD1 on 5 matching bases. From germline, CDR1 is MNHEY and CDR2 SMNVEV (reference sequence). The germline V and J ends were trimmed by 7 bases and 8 bases, with 35 bases remaining between them. The CDR3 extends over 19 amino acids. CDR3 region: CASIGFRGQGNSREWGYTF. In nucleotides, the CDR3 is TGTGCCAGCATTGGGTTCCGCGGTCAGGGTAATTCTCGCGAGTGGGGCTACACCTTC.

The rearrangement links TRBV6-4 to TRBJ2-3; no firm D call. V was trimmed by 0 bases and J by 2 bases, leaving 6 bases between them. The CDR3 is 14 amino acids. Germline V CDR1 and CDR2: MRHNA, SNTAGT. The CDR3 reads CASSDSETTDTQYF. CDR3 nucleotides: TGTGCCAGCAGTGACTCAGAAACCACAGATACGCAGTATTTT.